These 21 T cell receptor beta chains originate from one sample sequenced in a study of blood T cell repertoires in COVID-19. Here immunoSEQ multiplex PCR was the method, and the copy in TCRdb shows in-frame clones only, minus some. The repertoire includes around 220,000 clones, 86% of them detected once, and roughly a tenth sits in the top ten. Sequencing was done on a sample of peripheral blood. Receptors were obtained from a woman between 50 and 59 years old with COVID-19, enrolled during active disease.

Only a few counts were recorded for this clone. This CDR3 reads CASSFKLARYTDTQYF. The DNA for the CDR3 is TGTGCCAGCAGCTTCAAACTAGCGAGGTACACAGATACGCAGTATTTT. The chain recombines TRBV5-4 with TRBJ2-3; 7 nucleotides match TRBD2. V dropped 2 bases and J dropped 2; count of bases not matched to a gene: 8. The CDR3 contains 16 residues. CDR1 is SGHNT, CDR2 YYREEE, per germline (reference sequence).

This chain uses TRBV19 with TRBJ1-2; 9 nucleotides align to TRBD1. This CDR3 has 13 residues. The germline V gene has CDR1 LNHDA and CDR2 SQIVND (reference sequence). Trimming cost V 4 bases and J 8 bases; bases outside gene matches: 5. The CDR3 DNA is TGTGCCAGTAGTACTGGACAGGGGAGAGGCTACACCTTC. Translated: CASSTGQGRGYTF.

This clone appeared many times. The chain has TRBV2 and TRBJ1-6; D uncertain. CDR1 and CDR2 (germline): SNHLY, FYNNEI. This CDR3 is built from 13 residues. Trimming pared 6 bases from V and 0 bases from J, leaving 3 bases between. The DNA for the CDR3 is TGTGCCAGCAGGAGCTCCTATAATTCACCCCTCCACTTT. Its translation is CASRSSYNSPLHF.

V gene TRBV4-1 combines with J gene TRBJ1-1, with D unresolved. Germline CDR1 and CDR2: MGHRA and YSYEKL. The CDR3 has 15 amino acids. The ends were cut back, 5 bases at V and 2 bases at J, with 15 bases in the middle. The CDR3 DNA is TGCGCCAGCAGCGCCCCAACCAGAGGAAACACTGAAGCTTTCTTT. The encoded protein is CASSAPTRGNTEAFF.

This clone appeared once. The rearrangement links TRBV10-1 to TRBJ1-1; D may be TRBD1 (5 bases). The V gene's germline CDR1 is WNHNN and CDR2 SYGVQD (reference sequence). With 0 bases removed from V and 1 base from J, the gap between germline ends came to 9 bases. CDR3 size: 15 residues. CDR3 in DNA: TGCGCCAGCAGTGAGTCGGGCAGGGAGAACACTGAAGCTTTCTTT. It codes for CASSESGRENTEAFF.

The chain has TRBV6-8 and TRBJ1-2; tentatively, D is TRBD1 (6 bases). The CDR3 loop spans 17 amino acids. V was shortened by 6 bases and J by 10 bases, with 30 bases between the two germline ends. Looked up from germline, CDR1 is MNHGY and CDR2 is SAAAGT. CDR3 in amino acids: CASSLHLTGLYKRLYTF. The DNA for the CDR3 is TGTGCCAGCAGCCTACACCTCACAGGGCTCTACAAGCGGCTCTACACCTTC.

The CDR3 DNA sequence: TGTGCCAGCAGCGCGGGACAGGGGGCCGACAATGAGCAGTTCTTC. It is translated as CASSAGQGADNEQFF. The chain has TRBV5-8 and TRBJ2-1; 12 bases map to TRBD1. The CDR3 runs 15 residues. The V segment lost 4 bases and the J segment 5 bases; nucleotides outside the gene matches: 4. In germline, CDR1 is SGHTS, CDR2 YDEGEE.

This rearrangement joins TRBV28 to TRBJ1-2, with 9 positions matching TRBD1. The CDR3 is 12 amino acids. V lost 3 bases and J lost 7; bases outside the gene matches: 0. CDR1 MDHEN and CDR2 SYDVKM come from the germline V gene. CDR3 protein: CASSLTGGGYTF. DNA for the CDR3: TGTGCCAGCAGTTTGACAGGGGGTGGCTACACCTTC.

The CDR3 region is CASSNLRQGSNQPQHF. CDR3 sequence (DNA): TGTGCCAGCAGCAATCTTCGACAGGGCAGCAATCAGCCCCAGCATTTT. The V call is TRBV21-1, the J call TRBJ1-5; the table's D call of TRBD1 was not tested on the DNA. TRBV21-1 is recorded as a pseudogene. The CDR3 spans 16 residues.

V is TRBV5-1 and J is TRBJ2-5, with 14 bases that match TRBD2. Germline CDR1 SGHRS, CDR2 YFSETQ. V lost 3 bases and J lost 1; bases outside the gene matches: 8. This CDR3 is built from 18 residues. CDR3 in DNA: TGCGCCAGCAGCTCCGGGACTAGCGGGGGTATCCTCCAAGAGACCCAGTACTTC. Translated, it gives CASSSGTSGGILQETQYF.

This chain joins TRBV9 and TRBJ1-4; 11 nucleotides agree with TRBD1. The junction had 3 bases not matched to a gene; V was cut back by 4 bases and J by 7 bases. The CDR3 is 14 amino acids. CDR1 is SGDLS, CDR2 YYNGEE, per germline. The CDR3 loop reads CASSLGQGVEKLFF. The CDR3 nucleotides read TGTGCCAGCAGCCTGGGACAGGGGGTTGAAAAACTGTTTTTT.

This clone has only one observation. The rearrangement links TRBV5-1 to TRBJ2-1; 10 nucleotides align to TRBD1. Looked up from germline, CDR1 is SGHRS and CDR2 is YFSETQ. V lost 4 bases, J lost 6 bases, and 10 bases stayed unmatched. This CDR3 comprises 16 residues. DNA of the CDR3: TGCGCCAGCAGCCTGTCCGGGACAGGGGTCTCCAATGAGCAGTTCTTC. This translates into CASSLSGTGVSNEQFF.

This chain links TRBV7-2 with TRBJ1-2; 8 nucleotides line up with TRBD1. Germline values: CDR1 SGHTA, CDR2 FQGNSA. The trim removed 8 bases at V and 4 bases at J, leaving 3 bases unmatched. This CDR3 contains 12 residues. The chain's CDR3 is CASGQGTYGYTF. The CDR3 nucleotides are TGTGCCAGCGGACAGGGTACCTATGGCTACACCTTC.

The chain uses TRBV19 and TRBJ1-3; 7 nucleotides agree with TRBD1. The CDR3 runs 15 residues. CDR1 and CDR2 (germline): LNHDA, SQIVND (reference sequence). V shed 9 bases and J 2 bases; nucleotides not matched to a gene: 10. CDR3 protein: CASLPSGTAGNTIYF. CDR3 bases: TGTGCCAGCCTTCCCTCCGGGACAGCTGGAAACACCATATATTTT.

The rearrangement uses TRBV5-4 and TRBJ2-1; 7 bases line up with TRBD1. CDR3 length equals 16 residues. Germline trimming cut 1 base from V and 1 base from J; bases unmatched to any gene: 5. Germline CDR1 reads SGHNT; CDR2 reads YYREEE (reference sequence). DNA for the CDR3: TGTGCCAGCAGCTTGCCCAGACAGGGATCCTACAATGAGCAGTTCTTC. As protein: CASSLPRQGSYNEQFF.

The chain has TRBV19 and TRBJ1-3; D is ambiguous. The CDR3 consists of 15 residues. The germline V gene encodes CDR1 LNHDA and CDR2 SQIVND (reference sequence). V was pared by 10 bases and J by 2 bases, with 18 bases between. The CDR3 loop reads CATSPLSVTGNTIYF. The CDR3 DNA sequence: TGTGCCACCTCGCCTCTTTCGGTGACTGGAAACACCATATATTTT.

CDR3 sequence: CASSSFNEQFF. In DNA, the CDR3 is TGTGCCAGCAGCTCGTTTAATGAGCAGTTCTTC. V is TRBV5-5 and J is TRBJ2-1; D unclear. The CDR3 loop spans 11 amino acids. Germline-derived CDR1 and CDR2 are SGHKS and YYEKEE (reference sequence). V lost 3 bases, J lost 7 bases, and 5 bases lay in between.

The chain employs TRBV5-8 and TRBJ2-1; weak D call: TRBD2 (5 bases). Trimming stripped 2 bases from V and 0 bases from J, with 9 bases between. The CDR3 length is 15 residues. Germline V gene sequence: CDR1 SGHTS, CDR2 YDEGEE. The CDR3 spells CASSFSASSYNEQFF. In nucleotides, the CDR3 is TGTGCCAGCAGCTTTAGCGCAAGCTCCTACAATGAGCAGTTCTTC.

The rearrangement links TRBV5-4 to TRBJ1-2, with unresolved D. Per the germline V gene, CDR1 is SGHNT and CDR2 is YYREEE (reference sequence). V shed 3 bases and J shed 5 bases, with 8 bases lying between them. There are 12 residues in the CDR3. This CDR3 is CASSSPYYGYTF. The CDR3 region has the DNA TGTGCCAGCAGCTCCCCCTATTATGGCTACACCTTC.

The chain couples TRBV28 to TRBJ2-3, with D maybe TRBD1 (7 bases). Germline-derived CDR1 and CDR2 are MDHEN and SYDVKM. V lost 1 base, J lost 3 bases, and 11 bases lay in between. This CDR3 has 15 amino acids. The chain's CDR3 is CASSLFPGGTDTQYF. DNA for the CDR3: TGTGCCAGCAGTTTATTTCCAGGGGGGACAGATACGCAGTATTTT.

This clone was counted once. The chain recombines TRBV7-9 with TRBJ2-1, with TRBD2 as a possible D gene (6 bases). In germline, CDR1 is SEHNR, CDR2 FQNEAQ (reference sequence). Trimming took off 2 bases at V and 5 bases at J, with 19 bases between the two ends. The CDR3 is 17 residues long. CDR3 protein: CASSLLISSEDHNEQFF. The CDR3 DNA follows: TGTGCCAGCAGCTTATTAATCTCTAGCGAGGACCACAATGAGCAGTTCTTC.